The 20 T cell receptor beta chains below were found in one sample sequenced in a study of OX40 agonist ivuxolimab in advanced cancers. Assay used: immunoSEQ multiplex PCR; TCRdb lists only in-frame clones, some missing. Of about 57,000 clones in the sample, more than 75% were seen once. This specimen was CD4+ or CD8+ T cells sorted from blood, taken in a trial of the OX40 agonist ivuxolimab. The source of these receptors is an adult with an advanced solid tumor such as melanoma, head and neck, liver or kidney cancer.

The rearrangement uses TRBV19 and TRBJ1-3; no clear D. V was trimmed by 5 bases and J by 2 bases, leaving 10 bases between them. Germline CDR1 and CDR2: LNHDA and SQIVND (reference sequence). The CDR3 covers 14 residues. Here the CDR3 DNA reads TGTGCCAGTAGTTTGTCCCAGCCTGGAAACACCATATATTTT. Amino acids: CASSLSQPGNTIYF.

CDR3 DNA: TGTGCCAGCAGCTTAAGAGTATCTGGAAACACCATATATTTT. Residues: CASSLRVSGNTIYF. The J gene is TRBJ1-3, the V gene TRBV7-2, with D hard to call. Germline-derived CDR1 and CDR2 are SGHTA and FQGNSA. CDR3 length: 14 residues. Trimming removed 2 bases from V and 1 base from J, with 6 bases in between. Filled out from reference TRBV7-2 and TRBJ1-3, the complete variable domain reads GAGVSQSPSNKVTEKGKDVELRCDPISGHTALYWYRQSLGQGLEFLIYFQGNSAPDKSGLPSDRFSAERTGGSVSTLTIQRTQQEDSAVYLCASSLRVSGNTIYFGEGSWLTVV.

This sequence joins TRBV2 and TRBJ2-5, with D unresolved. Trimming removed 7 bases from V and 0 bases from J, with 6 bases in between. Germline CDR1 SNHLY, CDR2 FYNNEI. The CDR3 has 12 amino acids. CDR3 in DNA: TGTGCCAGCAATCTATACCAAGAGACCCAGTACTTC. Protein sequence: CASNLYQETQYF.

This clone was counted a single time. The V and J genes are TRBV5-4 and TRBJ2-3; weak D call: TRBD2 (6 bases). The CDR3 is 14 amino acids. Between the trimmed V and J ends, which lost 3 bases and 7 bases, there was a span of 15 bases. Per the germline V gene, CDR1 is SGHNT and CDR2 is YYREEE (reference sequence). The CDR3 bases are TGTGCCAGCAGCTCGGTCGGGGGTAGATATACGCAGTATTTT. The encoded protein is CASSSVGGRYTQYF.

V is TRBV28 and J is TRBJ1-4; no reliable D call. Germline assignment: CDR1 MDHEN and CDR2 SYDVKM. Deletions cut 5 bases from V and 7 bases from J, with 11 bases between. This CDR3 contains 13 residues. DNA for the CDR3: TGTGCCAGCAGTATGACCGTGACTGAAAAACTGTTTTTT. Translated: CASSMTVTEKLFF.

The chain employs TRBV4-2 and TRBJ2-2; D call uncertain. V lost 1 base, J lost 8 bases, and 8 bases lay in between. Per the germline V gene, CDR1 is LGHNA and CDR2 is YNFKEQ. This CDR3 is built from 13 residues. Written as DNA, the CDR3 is TGTGCCAGCAGCCAAGTCGGGCGGGGGGAGCTGTTTTTT. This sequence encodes CASSQVGRGELFF.

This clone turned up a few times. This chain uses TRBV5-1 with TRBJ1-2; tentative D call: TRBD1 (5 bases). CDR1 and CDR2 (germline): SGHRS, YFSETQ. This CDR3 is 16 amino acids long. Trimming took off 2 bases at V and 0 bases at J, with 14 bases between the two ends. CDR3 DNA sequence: TGCGCCAGCAGCTTCGGCCTTGGGACTTCTAACTATGGCTACACCTTC. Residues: CASSFGLGTSNYGYTF.

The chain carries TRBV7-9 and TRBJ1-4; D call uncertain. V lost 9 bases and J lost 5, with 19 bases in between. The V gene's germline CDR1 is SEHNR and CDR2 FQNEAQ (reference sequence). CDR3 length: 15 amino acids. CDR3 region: CASRAMRTENEKLFF. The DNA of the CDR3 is TGTGCCAGTCGAGCCATGAGGACCGAAAATGAAAAACTGTTTTTT.

CDR3 sequence reads: CASSVSMGYTF. CDR3 nucleotide sequence: TGTGCCAGCAGTGTCTCTATGGGCTACACCTTC. V and J are TRBV2 and TRBJ1-2; D remains unclear. Trimming cost V 4 bases and J 8 bases, with 8 bases left between them. The CDR3 runs to 11 residues. Germline values: CDR1 SNHLY, CDR2 FYNNEI.

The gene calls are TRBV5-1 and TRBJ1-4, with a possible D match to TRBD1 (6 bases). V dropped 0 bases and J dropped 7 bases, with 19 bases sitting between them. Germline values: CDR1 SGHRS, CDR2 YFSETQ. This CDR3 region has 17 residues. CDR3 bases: TGCGCCAGCAGCTTGGTGGCCCTAGGGGGGGCCGCTGAAAAACTGTTTTTT. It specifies CASSLVALGGAAEKLFF.

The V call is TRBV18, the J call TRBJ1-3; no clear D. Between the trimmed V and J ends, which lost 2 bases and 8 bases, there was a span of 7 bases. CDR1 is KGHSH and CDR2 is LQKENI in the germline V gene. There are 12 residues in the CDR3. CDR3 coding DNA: TGTGCCAGCTCACCAATTGGGGACACCATATATTTT. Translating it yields CASSPIGDTIYF.

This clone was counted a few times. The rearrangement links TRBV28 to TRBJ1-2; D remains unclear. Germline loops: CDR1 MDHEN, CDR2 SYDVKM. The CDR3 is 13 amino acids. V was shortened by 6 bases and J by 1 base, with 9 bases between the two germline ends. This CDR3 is CASSKNHNYGYTF. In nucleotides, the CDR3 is TGTGCCAGCAGCAAGAACCATAACTATGGCTACACCTTC.

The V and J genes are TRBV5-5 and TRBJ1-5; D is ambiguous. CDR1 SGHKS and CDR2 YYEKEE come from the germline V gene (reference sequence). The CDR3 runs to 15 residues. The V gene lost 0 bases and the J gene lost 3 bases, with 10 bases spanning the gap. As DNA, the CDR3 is TGTGCCAGCAGCTTGGCCGGACGGTACAATCAGCCCCAGCATTTT. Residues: CASSLAGRYNQPQHF.

For the CDR3, the DNA is TGTGCCTCCCAAAAGGGGACGTGGAGGGCCGGGGAGCTGTTTTTT. Protein: CASQKGTWRAGELFF. The chain uses TRBV19 and TRBJ2-2; perhaps TRBD2 as D (6 bases). Between the trimmed V and J ends, which lost 11 bases and 6 bases, there was a span of 22 bases. Looked up from germline, CDR1 is LNHDA and CDR2 is SQIVND (reference sequence). This CDR3 has 15 amino acids.

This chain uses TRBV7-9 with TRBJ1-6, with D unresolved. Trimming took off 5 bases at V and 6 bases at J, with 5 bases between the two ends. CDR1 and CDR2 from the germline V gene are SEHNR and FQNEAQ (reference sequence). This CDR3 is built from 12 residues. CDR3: CASSSGNSPLHF. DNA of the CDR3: TGTGCCAGCAGCAGCGGTAATTCACCCCTCCACTTT. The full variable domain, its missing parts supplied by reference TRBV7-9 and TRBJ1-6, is DTGVSQNPRHKITKRGQNVTFRCDPISEHNRLYWYRQTLGQGPEFLTYFQNEAQLEKSRLLSDRFSAERPKGSFSTLEIQRTEQGDSAMYLCASSSGNSPLHFGNGTRLTVT.

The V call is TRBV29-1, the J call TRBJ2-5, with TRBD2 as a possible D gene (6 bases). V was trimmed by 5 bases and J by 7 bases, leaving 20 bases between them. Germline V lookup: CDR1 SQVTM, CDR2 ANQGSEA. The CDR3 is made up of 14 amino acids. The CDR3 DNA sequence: TGCAGCGTTTTGACGGATCGGGGGACTCGGACCCAGTACTTC. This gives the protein CSVLTDRGTRTQYF.

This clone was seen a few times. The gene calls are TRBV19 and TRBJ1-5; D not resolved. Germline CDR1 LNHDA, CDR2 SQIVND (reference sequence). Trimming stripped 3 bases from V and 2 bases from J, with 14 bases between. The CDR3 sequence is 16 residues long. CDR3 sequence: CASSIAPSYGNQPQHF. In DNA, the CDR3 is TGTGCCAGTAGTATCGCCCCCAGTTATGGCAATCAGCCCCAGCATTTT. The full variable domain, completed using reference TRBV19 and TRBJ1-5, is DGGITQSPKYLFRKEGQNVTLSCEQNLNHDAMYWYRQDPGQGLRLIYYSQIVNDFQKGDIAEGYSVSREKKESFPLTVTSAQKNPTAFYLCASSIAPSYGNQPQHFGDGTRLSIL.

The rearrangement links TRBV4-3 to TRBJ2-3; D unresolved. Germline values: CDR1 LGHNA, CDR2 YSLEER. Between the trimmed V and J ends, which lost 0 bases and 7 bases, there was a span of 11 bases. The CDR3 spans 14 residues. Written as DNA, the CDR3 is TGCGCCAGCAGCCAAGAGTCGGGCAAGTATACGCAGTATTTT. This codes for CASSQESGKYTQYF.

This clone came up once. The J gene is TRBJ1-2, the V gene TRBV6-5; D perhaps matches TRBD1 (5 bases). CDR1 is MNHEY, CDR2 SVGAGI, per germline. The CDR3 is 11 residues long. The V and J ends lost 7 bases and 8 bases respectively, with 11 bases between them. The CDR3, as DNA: TGTGCCAGCACCCAGGGTTCCGGCTACACCTTC. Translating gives CASTQGSGYTF.

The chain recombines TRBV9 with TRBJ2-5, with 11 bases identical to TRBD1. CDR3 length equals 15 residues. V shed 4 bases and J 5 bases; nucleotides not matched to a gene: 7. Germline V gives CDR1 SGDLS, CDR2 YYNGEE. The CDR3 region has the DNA TGTGCCAGCAGCACACCCGGGACAGGGGGGGAGACCCAGTACTTC. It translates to CASSTPGTGGETQYF.